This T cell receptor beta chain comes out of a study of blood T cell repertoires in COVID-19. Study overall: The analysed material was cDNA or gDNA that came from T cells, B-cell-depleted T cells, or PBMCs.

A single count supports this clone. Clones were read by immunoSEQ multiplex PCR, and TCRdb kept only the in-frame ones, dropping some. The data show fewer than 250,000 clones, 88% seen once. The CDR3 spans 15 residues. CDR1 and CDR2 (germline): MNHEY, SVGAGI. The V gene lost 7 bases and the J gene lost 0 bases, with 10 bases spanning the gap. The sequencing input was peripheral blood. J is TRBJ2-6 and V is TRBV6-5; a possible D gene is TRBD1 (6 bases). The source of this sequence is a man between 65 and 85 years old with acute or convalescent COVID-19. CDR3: CASMGHYSGANVLTF. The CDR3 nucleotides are TGTGCCAGCATGGGACATTACTCTGGGGCCAACGTCCTGACTTTC.